The clone carrying this TCR beta chain was recorded many times. Library construction for TCR beta used iRepertoire HTBI primers and Arm-PCR of CDR3 regions. TCRdb redid the calling of the multiplex PCR reads with MiXCR, one entry per CDR3 protein. The repertoire holds some 330,000 distinct CDR3 sequences, about 11% seen once, with 18% in the top ten. The CDR3 has 16 amino acids. Losses at the gene ends were 1 base for V and 5 bases for J; bases not matched to a gene: 9. Germline CDR1 and CDR2: SGHKS and YYEKEE (reference sequence). This sample is part of a study of regulatory T cells in long-lasting Graves disease. Time point of the sample: newly diagnosed GD, antithyroid drugs for less than 3 months. Extracted RNA from PBMCs served as the source of the TCR library. These records were also assigned to another study, of T cells in Graves' hyperthyroidism and ophthalmopathy.

This clonotype originated in a young woman with Graves disease. The sequences come from peripheral blood mononuclear cells (PBMCs), collected at new diagnosis, from a patient treated with antithyroid drugs. The chain uses TRBV5-5 and TRBJ2-1, with 7 positions matching TRBD2. CDR3 in DNA: TGTGCCAGCAGCTTGTGGGCGGGAGAGGTAAACAATGAGCAGTTCTTC. The encoded protein is CASSLWAGEVNNEQFF.